The entry below gives a single TCR beta chain sequence along with its context. The data belong to a study of blood T cell repertoires in COVID-19. The wider study: Specimens from acute and convalescent COVID-19 originated in the United States, Italy and Spain. T cells, B-cell-depleted T cells, or PBMCs supplied cDNA or gDNA.

Trimming cost V 0 bases and J 6 bases, with 9 bases left between them. This CDR3 spans 15 amino acids. The germline gives CDR1 MGHRA, CDR2 YSYEKL. Seattle's cohort entered during active infection and was followed longitudinally. Profiled with immunoSEQ multiplex PCR; TCRdb holds only in-frame clones, not every one. The sample has around 100,000 clones, around 86% seen once. This chain links TRBV4-1 with TRBJ1-6; D not certain. This TCR was recovered from a man aged 55 to 70 with COVID-19, enrolled during active disease. Sequencing input: peripheral blood. CDR3 loop: CASSQDEGFNSPLHF. As DNA, the CDR3 is TGCGCCAGCAGCCAAGACGAGGGTTTTAATTCACCCCTCCACTTT.